These 10 T cell receptor beta chains were all obtained from the same sample, sequenced in a study of blood T cell repertoires in COVID-19. TCRdb's copy holds only in-frame clones and misses some; the assay was immunoSEQ multiplex PCR. The profile shows 100,000 or so clones, approximately 89% of them singletons. Specimen: peripheral blood. The receptors shown here come from a woman in her 30s with acute or convalescent COVID-19.

J is TRBJ1-1 and V is TRBV3-1 (or the pseudogene TRBV3-2), with TRBD1 matching 7 bases. CDR3 length equals 13 residues. Unmatched junction bases numbered 6, after V lost 5 bases and J lost 6 bases. Germline loops: CDR1 LGHDT, CDR2 YNNKEL (reference sequence). This CDR3 is CASSATGTPEAFF. The CDR3 coding sequence is TGTGCCAGCAGCGCGACAGGGACGCCTGAAGCTTTCTTT.

V and J are TRBV2 and TRBJ2-1; 9 bases map to TRBD2. V lost 8 bases, J lost 8 bases, and 13 bases stayed unmatched. The germline V gene has CDR1 SNHLY and CDR2 FYNNEI. The CDR3 spans 15 residues. The CDR3 loop is CASLPERGVSDEQFF. CDR3 DNA sequence: TGTGCCAGCCTACCGGAGCGGGGGGTTAGCGATGAGCAGTTCTTC. Together with reference TRBV2 and TRBJ2-1, the CDR3 gives the full variable domain: EPEVTQTPSHQVTQMGQEVILRCVPISNHLYFYWYRQILGQKVEFLVSFYNNEISEKSEIFDDQFSVERPDGSNFTLKIRSTKLEDSAMYFCASLPERGVSDEQFFGPGTRLTVL.

CDR3 sequence (DNA): TGTGCCAGCAGCCTCCGGACAGGGGAGAGCAATGAGCAGTTCTTC. Protein product: CASSLRTGESNEQFF. This chain uses TRBV7-8 with TRBJ2-1, with TRBD1 identical over 9 bases. J was trimmed by 6 bases and V by 5 bases; bases with no gene match: 8. From germline, CDR1 is SGHVS and CDR2 FQNEAQ. CDR3 length equals 15 residues.

This chain links TRBV28 with TRBJ1-1; no firm D call. CDR3 length: 15 residues. The germline gives CDR1 MDHEN, CDR2 SYDVKM. Between the trimmed V and J ends, which lost 7 bases and 0 bases, there was a span of 15 bases. The chain's CDR3 is CASKQGLLMNTEAFF. In DNA, the CDR3 is TGTGCCAGCAAGCAAGGACTACTGATGAACACTGAAGCTTTCTTT.

The V call is TRBV28, the J call TRBJ2-7; D is unresolved. The CDR3 is 11 residues long. Germline V CDR1 and CDR2: MDHEN, SYDVKM. Trimming shortened V by 3 bases and J by 4 bases, and 4 bases separated the two germline ends. The CDR3 DNA reads TGTGCCAGCAGTTTTAGTTACGAGCAGTACTTC. This gives the protein CASSFSYEQYF.

The chain couples TRBV2 to TRBJ1-1; D might be TRBD1 (6 bases). The CDR3 sequence is 13 residues long. Germline V gene lookup returns CDR1 SNHLY and CDR2 FYNNEI. V was clipped by 10 bases and J by 2 bases, with 14 bases between them. In DNA, the CDR3 is TGTGCCATAAGAAACAGGGCTAACACTGAAGCTTTCTTT. Protein sequence: CAIRNRANTEAFF.

J is TRBJ1-6 and V is TRBV2; 9 positions match TRBD1. V trimming: 9 bases; J trimming: 6 bases; junction bases outside the gene matches: 6. This CDR3 contains 14 residues. CDR1 SNHLY and CDR2 FYNNEI come from the germline V gene. The CDR3 loop reads CASRDRGTNSPLHF. CDR3 DNA sequence: TGTGCCAGTAGAGACAGGGGGACTAATTCACCCCTCCACTTT.

This chain connects TRBV6-5 to TRBJ1-5, with 7 positions matching TRBD1. This CDR3 is built from 13 residues. Germline V gene data show CDR1 as MNHEY and CDR2 as SVGAGI. The J segment lost 7 bases and the V segment lost 6 bases, leaving 6 bases of the junction unmatched. The CDR3 DNA reads as TGTGCCAGCAGCCCACAGGGGTGGCAGCCCCAGCATTTT. The encoded protein is CASSPQGWQPQHF.

The rearrangement uses TRBV3-1 (or the pseudogene TRBV3-2) and TRBJ2-7, with 10 bases matching TRBD1. Germline V gives CDR1 LGHDT, CDR2 YNNKEL (reference sequence). This CDR3 spans 12 amino acids. V trimming: 8 bases; J trimming: 3 bases; junction bases outside the gene matches: 1. In DNA, the CDR3 is TGTGCCAGCCGGGACAGGGGCTACGAGCAGTACTTC. It is translated as CASRDRGYEQYF.

In this sample, this clone turned up a few times. The chain recombines TRBV11-2 with TRBJ2-7, with a weak D call TRBD2 (5 bases). The germline V and J ends were trimmed by 2 bases and 3 bases, with 26 bases remaining between them. The CDR3 covers 19 residues. The germline gives CDR1 SGHAT, CDR2 FQNNGV. This CDR3 is CASSLNGEAASPSHYEQYF. Written as DNA, the CDR3 is TGTGCCAGCAGCTTAAATGGGGAAGCGGCCTCTCCCTCGCACTACGAGCAGTACTTC.